The rows below give T cell receptor beta chains drawn from one sample of a study of T cells in Graves' hyperthyroidism and ophthalmopathy. TCRdb passed the multiplex PCR reads through MiXCR, listing each CDR3 protein once. The data contain approximately 330,000 distinct CDR3 sequences, roughly 18% of them seen just once; the ten biggest clones take up under 55%. The specimen sequenced was blood. Source of these receptors: a woman aged 45-65 years with Graves' hyperthyroidism. CDR3s include the opening cysteine and the closing phenylalanine or tryptophan. The order of the fields is clone size, J gene, D gene, V gene, CDR3 protein, CDR3 DNA. The D gene is left open where the match is weak. A clone size is listed for some rows: how often the clone was seen (once, few, many), or a class if it is expanded.

NA | TRBJ1-2 | NA | TRBV29-1 | CSVDWGREGYTF | TGCAGCGTTGACTGGGGGCGCGAGGGCTACACCTTC
NA | TRBJ1-5 | TRBD1 | TRBV9 | CASSLGQGENQPQHF | TGTGCCAGCAGCCTCGGACAGGGAGAAAATCAGCCCCAGCATTTT
few | TRBJ2-1 | TRBD2 | TRBV12-5 | CASGWSVAGSSYNEQFF | TGTGCTAGTGGTTGGTCCGTAGCGGGAAGCTCCTACAATGAGCAGTTCTTC
few | TRBJ2-7 | TRBD1 | TRBV7-2 | CASSSWDRASYEQYF | TGTGCCAGCAGCTCCTGGGACAGGGCCTCCTACGAGCAGTACTTC
many | TRBJ2-7 | NA | TRBV2 | CASSEERNTYEQYF | TGTGCCAGCAGTGAAGAGCGGAACACCTACGAGCAGTACTTC
NA | TRBJ2-1 | NA | TRBV6-1 | CASSYRPSNEQFF | TGTGCCAGCAGTTACCGCCCTAGCAATGAGCAGTTCTTC
many | TRBJ2-1 | NA | TRBV6-6 | CASSYGGQVTYNEQFF | TGTGCCAGCAGTTACGGGGGGCAGGTCACCTACAATGAGCAGTTCTTC
few | TRBJ2-1 | NA | TRBV27 | CASSLDAGNYNEQFF | TGTGCCAGCAGTTTAGATGCGGGGAACTACAATGAGCAGTTCTTC
few | TRBJ2-1 | TRBD2 | TRBV20-1 | CSARTSAGAEQFF | TGCAGTGCTAGGACTAGCGCCGGAGCTGAGCAGTTCTTC
NA | TRBJ2-4 | TRBD1 | TRBV5-1 | CASSLGQGAAKNIQYF | TGCGCCAGCAGCTTGGGACAGGGGGCCGCCAAAAACATTCAGTACTTC
NA | TRBJ1-4 | NA | TRBV30 | CAWSEREHEKLFF | TGTGCCTGGAGTGAAAGGGAACATGAAAAACTGTTTTTT
few | TRBJ1-5 | NA | TRBV5-1 | CASSPRKGRPISNQPQHF | TGCGCCAGCAGCCCGCGTAAGGGGAGACCTATTAGCAATCAGCCCCAGCATTTT
NA | TRBJ1-2 | NA | TRBV6-1 | CASSEAQRTYGYTF | TGTGCCAGCAGTGAAGCGCAGAGGACCTATGGCTACACCTTC
NA | TRBJ2-3 | TRBD2 | TRBV6-1 | CASSEGVAGVMDTQYF | TGTGCCAGCAGTGAAGGGGTAGCGGGGGTAATGGATACGCAGTATTTT
many | TRBJ2-3 | NA | TRBV3-1 | CASSRGFFSTDTQYF | TGTGCCAGCAGCCGAGGGTTCTTTAGCACAGATACGCAGTATTTT
once | TRBJ2-7 | TRBD2 | TRBV20-1 | CSARGRLAGGNEQYF | TGCAGTGCTAGAGGAAGACTAGCGGGAGGGAACGAGCAGTACTTC
many | TRBJ2-3 | NA | TRBV5-1 | CASSLADSQADTQYF | TGCGCCAGCAGCCTCGCCGACAGTCAGGCAGATACGCAGTATTTT
NA | TRBJ2-5 | NA | TRBV5-5 | CASSFLTVRGHSGQIQETQYF | TGTGCCAGCAGCTTTCTCACAGTAAGGGGCCATAGCGGACAGATCCAAGAGACCCAGTACTTC
few | TRBJ1-2 | NA | TRBV6-5 | CASSYSLALNYGYTF | TGTGCCAGCAGTTACTCGTTAGCCCTCAACTATGGCTACACCTTC
few | TRBJ2-5 | NA | TRBV6-1 | CASSESRDPRETQYF | TGTGCCAGCAGTGAAAGCCGGGACCCTCGGGAGACCCAGTACTTC
few | TRBJ1-6 | TRBD1 | TRBV12-3/TRBV12-4 | CASRLGTVNSPLHF | TGTGCCAGCAGACTCGGGACAGTTAATTCACCCCTCCACTTT
NA | TRBJ2-1 | TRBD2 | TRBV4-2 | CASSRDRLAGGQGEQFF | TGTGCCAGCTCTCGGGACAGGCTAGCGGGGGGGCAGGGTGAGCAGTTCTTC
few | TRBJ2-3 | NA | TRBV30 | CAWSSGVPDTQYF | TGTGCCTGGAGCTCCGGGGTACCAGATACGCAGTATTTT
many | TRBJ2-5 | TRBD1 | TRBV3-1 | CASSLGGQGWQTQYF | TGTGCCAGCAGCCTTGGGGGACAGGGGTGGCAGACCCAGTACTTC
NA | TRBJ2-2 | TRBD2 | TRBV14 | CASSRLSTSGRSSRTGELFF | TGTGCCAGCAGCCGCCTCTCGACTAGCGGGAGGTCGAGCCGCACCGGGGAGCTGTTTTTT
many | TRBJ2-1 | TRBD1 | TRBV28 | CASSSTGVPYNEQFF | TGTGCCAGCAGTTCCACAGGGGTTCCCTACAATGAGCAGTTCTTC
few | TRBJ2-7 | NA | TRBV6-2/TRBV6-3 | CASSYSIEKKQSAYEQYF | TGTGCCAGCAGTTACTCGATCGAGAAAAAACAAAGTGCCTACGAGCAGTACTTC
NA | TRBJ2-1 | TRBD2 | TRBV19 | CASSSGEFNEQFF | TGTGCCAGTTCCAGCGGGGAATTCAATGAGCAGTTCTTC
many | TRBJ2-3 | NA | TRBV28 | CASSPETLVTDTQYF | TGTGCCAGCAGCCCCGAGACACTAGTTACAGATACGCAGTATTTT
many | TRBJ2-5 | TRBD1 | TRBV28 | CASSPPTGVETQYF | TGTGCCAGCAGCCCGCCGACAGGGGTGGAGACCCAGTACTTC
many | TRBJ1-2 | TRBD1 | TRBV5-1 | CASSPRGQGAEGYTF | TGCGCCAGCAGCCCGCGAGGACAGGGGGCTGAGGGCTACACCTTC
few | TRBJ1-4 | NA | TRBV20-1 | CSASGPGGVGDSNEKLFF | TGCAGTGCTAGTGGGCCCGGGGGCGTGGGGGATTCTAATGAAAAACTGTTTTTT
NA | TRBJ1-2 | NA | TRBV7-6 | CASSLGSRVSYGYTF | TGTGCCAGCAGCTTAGGCTCCAGGGTGAGCTATGGCTACACCTTC
many | TRBJ2-3 | NA | TRBV20-1 | CSAGTPGASTDTQYF | TGCAGTGCCGGGACCCCGGGGGCCAGCACAGATACGCAGTATTTT
few | TRBJ1-1 | NA | TRBV2 | CASSHTGSRTEAFF | TGTGCCAGCAGTCATACAGGGAGTCGGACTGAAGCTTTCTTT
few | TRBJ2-6 | NA | TRBV3-1 | CASSYSGASGAGEANVLTF | TGTGCCAGCAGTTACTCCGGGGCGTCGGGGGCTGGGGAGGCCAACGTCCTGACTTTC
NA | TRBJ2-2 | NA | TRBV19 | CASSLKVETLYTGELFF | TGTGCCAGTAGTCTTAAGGTTGAGACACTATACACCGGGGAGCTGTTTTTT
NA | TRBJ2-7 | TRBD2 | TRBV29-1 | CSVESPSGRAQEQYF | TGCAGCGTTGAATCCCCCAGCGGGAGGGCCCAGGAGCAGTACTTC
few | TRBJ2-1 | TRBD2 | TRBV7-9 | CASSSGGGSFTPSYNEQFF | TGTGCCAGCAGCTCGGGGGGGGGTTCCTTCACCCCCTCCTACAATGAGCAGTTCTTC
few | TRBJ1-2 | TRBD1 | TRBV19 | CASSIDQLGQGYGYTF | TGTGCCAGTAGTATAGATCAGCTCGGACAGGGTTACGGCTACACCTTC
many | TRBJ2-7 | NA | TRBV5-5 | CASSLAPGTYEQYF | TGTGCCAGCAGCTTGGCGCCAGGGACCTACGAGCAGTACTTC